The 27 T cell receptor beta chains presented below share a single source sample, sequenced in a study of response to subunit inactivated influenza vaccine. TCRdb re-derived calls from the RT-PCR reads in MiXCR, one entry per CDR3 protein. The repertoire consists of roughly 760,000 distinct CDR3 sequences, with around 20% occurring once and the leading ten covering roughly 10%. The sample in question was PBMCs from blood, obtained 4 to 6 days after vaccination. These TCRs come from a man aged 45-60 years who received an inactivated influenza vaccine.

This clonotype was counted only a few times. This chain links TRBV25-1 with TRBJ2-1, with 8 nucleotides matching TRBD2. Trimming removed 3 bases from V and 7 bases from J; junction bases left unmatched: 5. The germline V gene encodes CDR1 MGHDK and CDR2 SYGVNS. The CDR3 contains 14 residues. CDR3 loop: CASSDSGSVNEQFF. The CDR3 region has the DNA TGTGCCAGCAGTGACAGCGGGAGTGTGAATGAGCAGTTCTTC.

This clonotype was recorded a few times. The chain is built from TRBV20-1 and TRBJ1-2, with 7 bases matching TRBD1. With V trimmed by 8 bases and J by 4 bases, 10 bases remained unmatched. The CDR3 has 13 amino acids. The V gene's germline CDR1 is DFQATT and CDR2 SNEGSKA (reference sequence). The CDR3 nucleotides read TGCAGTTCAGACTCCGGGACAGTCTATGGCTACACCTTC. Its translation is CSSDSGTVYGYTF.

The chain carries TRBV28 and TRBJ2-7, with 8 bases lining up with TRBD1. The V segment lost 6 bases and the J segment 2 bases; nucleotides outside the gene matches: 6. Germline CDR1 and CDR2: MDHEN and SYDVKM. This CDR3 comprises 14 residues. The CDR3 sequence: CASRSAGGTYEQYF. Here the CDR3 DNA reads TGTGCCAGCAGATCTGCAGGGGGCACCTACGAGCAGTACTTC.

DNA of the CDR3: TGCGCCAGCAACCCGACAGGGGGCTTTGCGGGATCGGCCTACGAGCAGTACTTC. It codes for CASNPTGGFAGSAYEQYF. This chain links TRBV10-2 with TRBJ2-7; 10 nucleotides agree with TRBD1. The germline V gene encodes CDR1 WSHSY and CDR2 SAAADI. The V and J ends lost 7 bases and 2 bases, in that order; junction bases with no gene match: 17. This CDR3 comprises 18 residues.

This clonotype has more than one count but fewer than ten. As DNA, the CDR3 is TGCAGCGTTAGGGGGACAGGAGTCAGCGAGCAGTACTTC. Residues: CSVRGTGVSEQYF. The chain recombines TRBV29-1 with TRBJ2-7, with 8 bases that match TRBD1. Germline-derived CDR1 and CDR2 are SQVTM and ANQGSEA. The CDR3 is 13 residues long. Trimming removed 5 bases from V and 6 bases from J; junction bases left unmatched: 9.

The CDR3 DNA follows: TGCGCCAGCAGCTCAGCGAGTCCGCGTAGCACAGATACGCAGTATTTT. Encoded protein: CASSSASPRSTDTQYF. V usage is TRBV5-1 and J usage is TRBJ2-3; D is unresolved. This CDR3 has 16 residues. V was shortened by 3 bases and J by 0 bases, with 14 bases between the two germline ends. CDR1 and CDR2 from the germline V gene are SGHRS and YFSETQ.

V usage is TRBV18 and J usage is TRBJ2-5, with unresolved D. The length of the CDR3 is 15 residues. V was trimmed by 3 bases and J by 4 bases, leaving 15 bases between them. From germline, CDR1 is KGHSH and CDR2 LQKENI. CDR3: CASSPGESVGETQYF. CDR3 DNA: TGTGCCAGCTCACCGGGTGAAAGTGTTGGAGAGACCCAGTACTTC.

This clonotype has more than one count but fewer than ten. One base away lies a much larger clone, so this may be a sequencing read error. The chain employs TRBV27 and TRBJ2-1; TRBD2 matches 10 bases. CDR1 and CDR2 from the germline V gene are MNHEY and SMNVEV (reference sequence). Losses at the gene ends were 4 bases for V and 9 bases for J; bases not matched to a gene: 6. This CDR3 contains 14 residues. In nucleotides, the CDR3 is TGTGCCAGCAGTTCAGCGGGGGGGCCGGGTGAGCAGTTCTTC. Translated: CASSSAGGPGEQFF.

This clonotype was detected a few times. V and J are TRBV5-1 and TRBJ2-7; D ambiguous. The CDR3 consists of 17 residues. Trimming took off 1 base at V and 1 base at J, with 18 bases between the two ends. Germline V gene lookup returns CDR1 SGHRS and CDR2 YFSETQ. The CDR3 region has the DNA TGCGCCAGCAGCTTGCCGGTTATGGCGCTCGGATCCTACGAGCAGTACTTC. Residues: CASSLPVMALGSYEQYF.

This clonotype came up a few times. The CDR3 DNA follows: TGCAGTGCTAAGGAGGACAATGAGCAGTTCTTC. Its protein product is CSAKEDNEQFF. V and J are TRBV20-1 and TRBJ2-1; weak D call: TRBD2 (5 bases). V shed 4 bases and J shed 5 bases, with 6 bases lying between them. In germline, CDR1 is DFQATT, CDR2 SNEGSKA (reference sequence). There are 11 residues in the CDR3.

The genes are TRBV2 and TRBJ2-5; D ambiguous. Germline V gene sequence: CDR1 SNHLY, CDR2 FYNNEI. This CDR3 contains 14 residues. V lost 11 bases and J lost 2, with 18 bases in between. CDR3 amino acids: CAVQSRHIQETQYF. The CDR3 DNA reads as TGTGCCGTGCAGTCCCGGCACATTCAAGAGACCCAGTACTTC.

This sequence joins TRBV5-4 and TRBJ2-5, with 7 bases matching TRBD2. The CDR3 extends over 14 amino acids. The germline gives CDR1 SGHNT, CDR2 YYREEE (reference sequence). The ends lost 0 bases at V and 5 bases at J; junction bases unmatched: 4. For the CDR3, the DNA is TGTGCCAGCAGCTTGGTGTCAGCGGGGGAGACCCAGTACTTC. Protein: CASSLVSAGETQYF.

The J gene is TRBJ1-3, the V gene TRBV20-1; unclear D gene. The CDR3 covers 15 residues. Trimming took off 0 bases at V and 0 bases at J, with 9 bases between the two ends. Per germline, CDR1 DFQATT and CDR2 SNEGSKA (reference sequence). In DNA form, the CDR3 reads TGCAGTGCTAGAGAAGGGAGTTCCTCTGGAAACACCATATATTTT. Translated: CSAREGSSSGNTIYF.

There are a few counts of this clonotype. The V gene is TRBV7-9, the J gene TRBJ2-4; tentative D call: TRBD1 (5 bases). CDR1 SEHNR and CDR2 FQNEAQ come from the germline V gene (reference sequence). This CDR3 has 15 amino acids. Trimming took off 7 bases at V and 0 bases at J, with 13 bases between the two ends. CDR3: CASTGPQGAKNIQYF. The CDR3 bases are TGTGCCAGCACCGGACCGCAGGGAGCCAAAAACATTCAGTACTTC.

This clonotype has a handful of counts. CDR3 nucleotides: TGCGCCAGCAGTAAACTATCCGAGGGACGCGACGGCTACACCTTC. Residues: CASSKLSEGRDGYTF. The chain joins TRBV5-1 to TRBJ1-2, with D maybe TRBD1 (5 bases). Germline loops: CDR1 SGHRS, CDR2 YFSETQ. Trimming stripped 5 bases from V and 8 bases from J, with 22 bases between. The CDR3 totals 15 residues.

A few counts support this clonotype. V gene TRBV28 combines with J gene TRBJ2-6; D is ambiguous. Trimming pared 2 bases from V and 4 bases from J, leaving 3 bases between. This CDR3 is 13 amino acids long. Germline V lookup: CDR1 MDHEN, CDR2 SYDVKM. The CDR3 bases are TGTGCCAGCAGTTTAATCGGGGCCAACGTCCTGACTTTC. Residues: CASSLIGANVLTF.

The chain couples TRBV29-1 to TRBJ2-2; D unclear. The CDR3 runs 14 residues. Trimming took off 7 bases at V and 5 bases at J, with 17 bases between the two ends. Germline lookup yields CDR1 SQVTM and CDR2 ANQGSEA. The CDR3 DNA follows: TGCAGCGCCCAGGTGGCGGATACAACCGGGGAGCTGTTTTTT. Encoded protein: CSAQVADTTGELFF.

The chain recombines TRBV5-1 with TRBJ2-3; TRBD2 might be the D (6 bases). The length of the CDR3 is 15 residues. Per the germline V gene, CDR1 is SGHRS and CDR2 is YFSETQ. V was shortened by 7 bases and J by 0 bases, with 15 bases between the two germline ends. The CDR3 protein is CASHGGTASTDTQYF. In DNA form, the CDR3 reads TGCGCCAGCCACGGCGGGACGGCTAGCACAGATACGCAGTATTTT.

This clonotype appeared a few times. The chain links TRBV10-2 to TRBJ2-3; D gene uncertain. This CDR3 region has 12 residues. V lost 8 bases and J 0 bases, leaving 6 bases between the germline ends. Germline V gives CDR1 WSHSY, CDR2 SAAADI. In nucleotides, the CDR3 is TGCGCCAGCGGGCATAGCACAGATACGCAGTATTTT. It encodes CASGHSTDTQYF.

This clonotype occurred a few times. The J gene is TRBJ1-5, the V gene TRBV6-1, with unresolved D. CDR3 length equals 15 residues. Between the trimmed V and J ends, which lost 7 bases and 4 bases, there was a span of 17 bases. Germline lookup yields CDR1 MNHNS and CDR2 SASEGT. CDR3 in DNA: TGTGCCAGCACGGAAAGCGAGGCGCTAAATCAGCCCCAGCATTTT. It translates to CASTESEALNQPQHF.

The chain couples TRBV7-9 to TRBJ2-1, with D possibly TRBD1 on 5 matching bases. The germline V gene encodes CDR1 SEHNR and CDR2 FQNEAQ (reference sequence). Trimming removed 1 base at V and 14 bases at J, with 18 bases between. The CDR3 sequence is 14 residues long. The CDR3 loop reads CASSLVSGAGFKFF. CDR3 DNA sequence: TGTGCCAGCAGCTTAGTTTCTGGGGCAGGGTTTAAGTTCTTC.

This clonotype was observed a handful of times. The J gene is TRBJ1-1, the V gene TRBV12-3 or TRBV12-4; 7 bases fit TRBD1. The trim removed 4 bases at V and 0 bases at J, leaving 5 bases unmatched. CDR3 size: 15 residues. CDR3 nucleotide sequence: TGTGCCAGCAGTTCCGGACAGGTGCTGAACACTGAAGCTTTCTTT. Translated: CASSSGQVLNTEAFF.

This clonotype was observed a handful of times. The rearrangement joins TRBV7-8 to TRBJ2-1, with 9 bases that match TRBD2. This CDR3 is 15 amino acids long. Germline values: CDR1 SGHVS, CDR2 FQNEAQ. V shed 7 bases and J 7 bases; nucleotides not matched to a gene: 11. The CDR3 DNA sequence: TGTGCCAGCATCGCGGGGGGGGAAACCCTGAATGAGCAGTTCTTC. This encodes CASIAGGETLNEQFF.

V usage is TRBV7-8 and J usage is TRBJ2-7; D is possibly TRBD1 (6 bases). Germline loops: CDR1 SGHVS, CDR2 FQNEAQ. Trimming left V 5 bases short and J 7 bases short, with 12 bases between. The CDR3 has 12 residues. This CDR3 reads CASSAGAVEQYF. The CDR3 nucleotides read TGTGCCAGCAGCGCAGGGGCTGTGGAGCAGTACTTC.

The CDR3 region has the DNA TGCAGCGTTGGTTTCAGGAACACTGAAGCTTTCTTT. This gives the protein CSVGFRNTEAFF. This chain connects TRBV29-1 to TRBJ1-1, with D unclear. There are 12 residues in the CDR3. Per germline, CDR1 SQVTM and CDR2 ANQGSEA. V lost 4 bases and J lost 1, with 7 bases in between.

This clonotype was recorded many times. This chain connects TRBV7-9 to TRBJ2-2, with 8 bases matching TRBD1. Germline loops: CDR1 SEHNR, CDR2 FQNEAQ (reference sequence). This CDR3 comprises 14 residues. V shed 10 bases and J 4 bases; nucleotides not matched to a gene: 8. In DNA, the CDR3 is TGTGCCATACCGGACAGGGACGTCACCGGGGAGCTGTTTTTT. This encodes CAIPDRDVTGELFF.

CDR3 protein: CASSPSGGAREQFF. The CDR3 coding sequence is TGTGCCAGCAGCCCTAGCGGGGGGGCCAGGGAGCAGTTCTTC. The V gene is TRBV3-1, the J gene TRBJ2-1; TRBD2 matches 12 bases. CDR1 and CDR2 (germline): LGHDT, YNNKEL (reference sequence). The V and J ends lost 4 bases and 10 bases, in that order; junction bases with no gene match: 5. The CDR3 runs to 14 residues.